Below, one TCR beta chain is given with its context. Its antigen is not identified. The method was immunoSEQ multiplex PCR; TCRdb's version includes in-frame clones alone and lacks a portion of them. The profile shows about 110,000 clones, 70% to 90% of them singletons. The data belong to a study of T cell responses to AZD1222 COVID-19 vaccine. Study results and caveats: Regions left unmutated in variants are reportedly the target of nearly half of spike-specific TCRs. Donors were largely white British and mainly female; clonal diversity was possibly underestimated. Two doses of AZD1222 preceded a rise in Spike-specific TCR breadth and depth. Researchers took repertoire samples only after the peak T cell response had come.

Trimming pared 3 bases from V and 4 bases from J, leaving 4 bases between. The CDR3 is 11 amino acids. Germline CDR1 reads DFQATT; CDR2 reads SNEGSKA (reference sequence). This sample comprised peripheral blood, obtained on day 0 of AZD1222 vaccination. The TCR was taken from an adult in good health. J is TRBJ1-5 and V is TRBV20-1; D call uncertain. Written as DNA, the CDR3 is TGCAGTGCTAGTAGGAATCAGCCCCAGCATTTT. Amino acids: CSASRNQPQHF.